What follows are 30 T cell receptor beta chains derived from one specimen sequenced in a study of PD-1 blockade in classical Hodgkin lymphoma. Method: immunoSEQ multiplex PCR; TCRdb's copy keeps in-frame clones and lacks some. This sample has about 1,400 clones; 80% occur once, and the top ten carry approximately 38%. Brentuximab vedotin exposure varied among the patients, all of whom had relapsed after autologous stem cell transplantation. Researchers pulled CD8+ T cells out of thawed PBMCs using magnetic negative selection. The sample was CD8+ T cells from blood, taken at baseline. These TCRs come from a human donor with classical Hodgkin lymphoma.

The J gene is TRBJ1-5, the V gene TRBV19, with D possibly TRBD1 on 5 matching bases. The CDR3 extends over 15 amino acids. Trimming left V 3 bases short and J 0 bases short, with 9 bases between. CDR1 LNHDA and CDR2 SQIVND come from the germline V gene (reference sequence). This chain's CDR3 is CASSMVGHSNQPQHF. The CDR3 DNA follows: TGTGCCAGTAGTATGGTGGGGCATAGCAATCAGCCCCAGCATTTT.

The chain employs TRBV9 and TRBJ1-2, with D uncertain. The CDR3 is 18 residues long. Germline lookup yields CDR1 SGDLS and CDR2 YYNGEE. Trimming pared 0 bases from V and 3 bases from J, leaving 21 bases between. Written as DNA, the CDR3 is TGTGCCAGCAGCGTAGGAGTAACGGGAGAAACTGACGACTATGGCTACACCTTC. Translation: CASSVGVTGETDDYGYTF.

The rearrangement joins TRBV7-3 to TRBJ2-1, with D possibly TRBD2 on 6 matching bases. The CDR3 totals 13 residues. From germline, CDR1 is SGHTA and CDR2 FQGTGA. Trimming took off 4 bases at V and 6 bases at J, with 10 bases between the two ends. The CDR3 nucleotides are TGTGCCAGCAGCTATACGGAGGGCAATGAGCAGTTCTTC. It codes for CASSYTEGNEQFF. Looking up the rest from reference TRBV7-3 and TRBJ2-1 gives the full variable domain: GAGVSQTPSNKVTEKGKYVELRCDPISGHTALYWYRQSLGQGPEFLIYFQGTGAADDSGLPNDRFFAVRPEGSVSTLKIQRTERGDSAVYLCASSYTEGNEQFFGPGTRLTVL.

This clone has only a few counts. In DNA, the CDR3 is TGTGCCTGGAGTGGGGGGCGGACCTATAATTCACCCCTCCACTTT. Translation: CAWSGGRTYNSPLHF. The V and J genes are TRBV30 and TRBJ1-6; D possibly corresponds to TRBD1 (6 bases). The CDR3 spans 15 residues. The V gene lost 1 base and the J gene lost 2 bases, with 9 bases spanning the gap. Germline values: CDR1 GTSNPN, CDR2 SVGIG (reference sequence).

The gene calls are TRBV5-8 and TRBJ1-1, with D perhaps TRBD1 (6 bases). Germline lookup yields CDR1 SGHTS and CDR2 YDEGEE. There are 14 residues in the CDR3. Trimming took off 1 base at V and 0 bases at J, with 7 bases between the two ends. The DNA of the CDR3 is TGTGCCAGCAGCTTGACAGGGATGAACACTGAAGCTTTCTTT. This codes for CASSLTGMNTEAFF.

CDR3 sequence reads: CASSPQDGRRYEQYF. The CDR3, as DNA: TGTGCCAGCTCACCACAGGATGGTCGTAGATACGAGCAGTACTTC. The V gene is TRBV18, the J gene TRBJ2-7; no reliable D call. The V and J ends lost 1 base and 4 bases respectively, with 14 bases between them. From germline, CDR1 is KGHSH and CDR2 LQKENI. This CDR3 contains 15 residues.

J is TRBJ2-7 and V is TRBV27; D unresolved. The V end lost 2 bases, the J end lost 2 bases, and 10 bases lay between the germline ends. The germline CDR1 and CDR2 sequences are MNHEY and SMNVEV (reference sequence). The CDR3 length is 14 residues. CDR3 amino acids: CASSLHRAAYEQYF. Here the CDR3 DNA reads TGTGCCAGCAGTTTACACCGGGCAGCCTACGAGCAGTACTTC.

This chain connects TRBV5-6 to TRBJ2-7; perhaps TRBD1 as D (5 bases). V was pared by 4 bases and J by 4 bases, with 12 bases between. CDR1 SGHDT and CDR2 YYEEEE come from the germline V gene. CDR3 length: 13 residues. The CDR3 DNA is TGTGCCAGCAGCCCTCAGGGCAGTTACGAGCAGTACTTC. It translates to CASSPQGSYEQYF.

This clone occurred a few times. The chain is built from TRBV7-9 and TRBJ2-7; D unresolved. Germline assignment: CDR1 SEHNR and CDR2 FQNEAQ (reference sequence). The V and J ends lost 5 bases and 6 bases respectively, with 8 bases between them. The CDR3 extends over 11 amino acids. CDR3 nucleotide sequence: TGTGCCAGCAGCCCAGGATTCGAGCAGTACTTC. This encodes CASSPGFEQYF.

This clone counts as large. The rearrangement links TRBV19 to TRBJ2-5, with D possibly being TRBD2 (6 bases). The germline V gene has CDR1 LNHDA and CDR2 SQIVND (reference sequence). Trimming removed 4 bases at V and 0 bases at J, with 12 bases between. The CDR3 contains 15 residues. CDR3 loop: CASSTGTSYQETQYF. CDR3 DNA sequence: TGTGCCAGTAGTACGGGGACTTCGTACCAAGAGACCCAGTACTTC.

This clone is large in the sample. The chain carries TRBV30 and TRBJ1-2, with a possible D match to TRBD1 (5 bases). Trimming took off 8 bases at V and 8 bases at J, with 24 bases between the two ends. The CDR3 sequence is 14 residues long. Per the germline V gene, CDR1 is GTSNPN and CDR2 is SVGIG (reference sequence). The CDR3 here is CATLIKTPGQGYTF. The CDR3 DNA reads TGTGCCACACTTATTAAGACCCCGGGGCAAGGCTACACCTTC.

J is TRBJ2-5 and V is TRBV4-1; 9 bases agree with TRBD1. Trimming removed 7 bases from V and 3 bases from J; junction bases left unmatched: 9. The CDR3 sequence is 15 residues long. Germline V gives CDR1 MGHRA, CDR2 YSYEKL. CDR3 loop: CASTKQGAEEETQYF. CDR3 in DNA: TGCGCCAGCACAAAACAGGGGGCTGAGGAAGAGACCCAGTACTTC.

This clone was observed a few times. The rearrangement links TRBV19 to TRBJ2-1, with D perhaps being TRBD1 or TRBD2 (5 bases each). The length of the CDR3 is 15 residues. Germline CDR1 reads LNHDA; CDR2 reads SQIVND (reference sequence). V lost 3 bases, J lost 2 bases, and 11 bases lay in between. As DNA, the CDR3 is TGTGCCAGTAGTATGGGGCAGGGACCCTACAATGAGCAGTTCTTC. Amino acid sequence: CASSMGQGPYNEQFF.

The CDR3 region has the DNA TGTGCCAGCAGCCGACGGACAGGGGTGCAGACCCAGTACTTC. It translates to CASSRRTGVQTQYF. The chain is built from TRBV7-9 and TRBJ2-5; TRBD1 matches 9 bases. Germline values: CDR1 SEHNR, CDR2 FQNEAQ (reference sequence). This CDR3 has 14 residues. The junction had 7 bases not matched to a gene; V was cut back by 5 bases and J by 6 bases.

The chain carries TRBV6-1 and TRBJ2-7; 9 positions match TRBD1. From germline, CDR1 is MNHNS and CDR2 SASEGT. J lost 3 bases, V lost 6 bases, and 9 bases had no gene match. This CDR3 region has 15 residues. The CDR3 is CASRARGQGLYEQYF. The CDR3 DNA follows: TGTGCCAGCAGAGCCCGTGGACAGGGGCTCTACGAGCAGTACTTC.

V and J are TRBV15 and TRBJ1-2; D might be TRBD1 (5 bases). V was shortened by 6 bases and J by 8 bases, with 16 bases between the two germline ends. The CDR3 runs to 13 residues. Germline V gene lookup returns CDR1 LNHNV and CDR2 YYDKDF (reference sequence). CDR3 sequence: CATREIGGDGYTF. The CDR3, as DNA: TGTGCCACCAGGGAAATTGGGGGGGACGGCTACACCTTC. The complete variable domain, with remaining parts taken from reference TRBV15 and TRBJ1-2, reads DAMVIQNPRYQVTQFGKPVTLSCSQTLNHNVMYWYQQKSSQAPKLLFHYYDKDFNNEADTPDNFQSRRPNTSFCFLDIRSPGLGDTAMYLCATREIGGDGYTFGSGTRLTVV.

The rearrangement links TRBV6-1 to TRBJ2-2; D may be TRBD1 (6 bases). The CDR3 extends over 15 amino acids. Germline assignment: CDR1 MNHNS and CDR2 SASEGT. V dropped 6 bases and J dropped 2 bases, with 13 bases sitting between them. CDR3 protein: CASRLGGYNTGELFF. DNA of the CDR3: TGTGCCAGCAGGCTTGGGGGCTACAACACCGGGGAGCTGTTTTTT.

The CDR3 region has the DNA TGTGCCAGCAGCCCCTCTAGCACAGATACGCAGTATTTT. It yields the protein CASSPSSTDTQYF. This chain links TRBV7-3 with TRBJ2-3; D is ambiguous. CDR1 is SGHTA, CDR2 FQGTGA, per germline. Between the trimmed V and J ends, which lost 5 bases and 0 bases, there was a span of 6 bases. This CDR3 is built from 13 residues.

The chain uses TRBV6-1 and TRBJ1-2; TRBD1 agrees at 9 bases. J was trimmed by 4 bases and V by 2 bases; bases with no gene match: 14. Germline V gene lookup returns CDR1 MNHNS and CDR2 SASEGT. There are 18 residues in the CDR3. The CDR3: CASSESGTGLGGSYGYTF. The DNA of the CDR3 is TGTGCCAGCAGTGAATCGGGGACAGGGCTCGGCGGTAGCTATGGCTACACCTTC.

This clone was seen just once. CDR3 in amino acids: CAWTMRASFTNEQFF. In nucleotides, the CDR3 is TGTGCCTGGACCATGAGGGCTAGCTTCACAAATGAGCAGTTCTTC. The chain links TRBV30 to TRBJ2-1, with D possibly being TRBD2 (5 bases). This CDR3 has 15 amino acids. Per the germline V gene, CDR1 is GTSNPN and CDR2 is SVGIG (reference sequence). V lost 4 bases and J lost 7, with 20 bases in between.

This chain uses TRBV7-6 with TRBJ2-1, with D possibly matching TRBD2 (6 bases). Germline CDR1 is SGHVS and CDR2 is FNYEAQ. The germline V and J ends were trimmed by 2 bases and 4 bases, with 9 bases remaining between them. The CDR3 loop spans 14 amino acids. CDR3 protein: CASSLSSGYNEQFF. CDR3 nucleotide sequence: TGTGCCAGCAGCTTAAGTAGCGGATACAATGAGCAGTTCTTC.

This chain connects TRBV9 to TRBJ2-2, with unresolved D. The CDR3 totals 12 residues. V was shortened by 3 bases and J by 6 bases, with 6 bases between the two germline ends. Germline V CDR1 and CDR2: SGDLS, YYNGEE. The CDR3 region has the DNA TGTGCCAGCAGCGCTTTCCCCGGGGAGCTGTTTTTT. This sequence encodes CASSAFPGELFF.

This clone appeared a single time. V is TRBV7-3 and J is TRBJ1-1; D is possibly TRBD1 (5 bases). V lost 5 bases, J lost 4 bases, and 17 bases lay in between. Germline CDR1 reads SGHTA; CDR2 reads FQGTGA. The CDR3 runs to 15 residues. Here the CDR3 reads CASSLNTGLGTEAFF. The CDR3 DNA sequence: TGTGCCAGCAGCCTAAATACAGGCTTAGGCACTGAAGCTTTCTTT. The variable domain in full, completed from reference TRBV7-3 and TRBJ1-1, reads GAGVSQTPSNKVTEKGKYVELRCDPISGHTALYWYRQSLGQGPEFLIYFQGTGAADDSGLPNDRFFAVRPEGSVSTLKIQRTERGDSAVYLCASSLNTGLGTEAFFGQGTRLTVV.

This clone showed up just a few times. The rearrangement links TRBV28 to TRBJ2-7, with D possibly matching TRBD2 (6 bases). Trimming took off 2 bases at V and 4 bases at J, with 12 bases between the two ends. CDR1 is MDHEN and CDR2 is SYDVKM in the germline V gene. The CDR3 loop spans 14 amino acids. The DNA of the CDR3 is TGTGCCAGCAGTTTACTAGGAGGGGCTTACGAGCAGTACTTC. This gives the protein CASSLLGGAYEQYF.

The V call is TRBV5-6, the J call TRBJ2-5; D possibly corresponds to TRBD1 (6 bases). Near its end, the DNA agrees better with TRBJ2-7, so the J call may be wrong. The CDR3 runs 13 residues. CDR1 and CDR2 from the germline V gene are SGHDT and YYEEEE. The CDR3 DNA is TGTGCCAGCAGCCTAGGACAGAACTACGAGCAGTACTTC. This translates into CASSLGQNYEQYF.

This chain connects TRBV13 to TRBJ1-5, with a tentative D call TRBD1 (5 bases). V was cut by 5 bases and J by 3 bases, with 8 bases left in between. Looked up from germline, CDR1 is PRHDT and CDR2 is FYEKMQ (reference sequence). The length of the CDR3 is 13 residues. The CDR3 protein is CASSETDNQPQHF. The CDR3, as DNA: TGTGCCAGCAGCGAGACAGACAATCAGCCCCAGCATTTT.

The chain employs TRBV5-1 and TRBJ2-7, with D perhaps TRBD1 (6 bases). Germline assignment: CDR1 SGHRS and CDR2 YFSETQ. V lost 4 bases and J lost 2, with 13 bases in between. The length of the CDR3 is 14 residues. As DNA, the CDR3 is TGCGCCAGCAGCCCCTGGACAGATCCCTACGAGCAGTACTTC. Translating it yields CASSPWTDPYEQYF.

This rearrangement joins TRBV9 to TRBJ2-1; 8 bases map to TRBD2. The CDR3 has 15 amino acids. J lost 4 bases, V lost 4 bases, and 7 bases had no gene match. Germline CDR1 reads SGDLS; CDR2 reads YYNGEE. The CDR3 DNA reads TGTGCCAGCAGCCTCCGCGGGGGGCCATACAATGAGCAGTTCTTC. Translated: CASSLRGGPYNEQFF.

V and J are TRBV10-2 and TRBJ1-5; 8 bases map to TRBD1. Germline values: CDR1 WSHSY, CDR2 SAAADI. V was pared by 3 bases and J by 0 bases, with 10 bases of the junction left unmatched. The CDR3 runs to 18 residues. As DNA, the CDR3 is TGCGCCAGCAGTGAAGGAGGACAGGGCCAGACTAGCAATCAGCCCCAGCATTTT. It is translated as CASSEGGQGQTSNQPQHF.

The V gene is TRBV30, the J gene TRBJ1-1; perhaps TRBD1 as D (5 bases). CDR3 size: 13 residues. Germline CDR1 GTSNPN, CDR2 SVGIG (reference sequence). V was cut by 3 bases and J by 6 bases, with 14 bases left in between. The CDR3 is CAWSSDRGAEAFF. The CDR3 nucleotides are TGTGCCTGGAGCTCCGATAGGGGTGCTGAAGCTTTCTTT.